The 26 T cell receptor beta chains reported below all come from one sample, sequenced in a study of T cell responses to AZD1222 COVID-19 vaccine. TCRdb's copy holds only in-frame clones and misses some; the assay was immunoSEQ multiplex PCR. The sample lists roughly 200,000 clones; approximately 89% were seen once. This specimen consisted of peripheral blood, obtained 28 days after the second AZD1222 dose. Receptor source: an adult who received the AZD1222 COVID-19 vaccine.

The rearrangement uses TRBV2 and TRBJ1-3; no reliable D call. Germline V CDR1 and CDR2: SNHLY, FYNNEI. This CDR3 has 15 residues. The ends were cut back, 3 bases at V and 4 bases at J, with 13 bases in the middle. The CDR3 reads CASSDRDNRGNTIYF. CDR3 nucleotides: TGTGCCAGCAGTGATCGTGACAATAGGGGAAACACCATATATTTT.

The CDR3 protein is CASSLRQAYNSPLHF. CDR3 DNA: TGTGCCAGCAGCTTACGGCAAGCCTATAATTCACCCCTCCACTTT. The genes are TRBV7-2 and TRBJ1-6; D remains unclear. The germline CDR1 and CDR2 sequences are SGHTA and FQGNSA. This CDR3 region has 15 residues. V was pared by 2 bases and J by 2 bases, with 7 bases between.

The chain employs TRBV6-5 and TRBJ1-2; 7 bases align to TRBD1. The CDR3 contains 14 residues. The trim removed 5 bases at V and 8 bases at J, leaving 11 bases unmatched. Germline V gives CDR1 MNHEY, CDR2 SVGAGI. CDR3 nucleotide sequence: TGTGCCAGCAGTCCCGGGCAGGGGGTGGGAGGCTACACCTTC. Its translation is CASSPGQGVGGYTF.

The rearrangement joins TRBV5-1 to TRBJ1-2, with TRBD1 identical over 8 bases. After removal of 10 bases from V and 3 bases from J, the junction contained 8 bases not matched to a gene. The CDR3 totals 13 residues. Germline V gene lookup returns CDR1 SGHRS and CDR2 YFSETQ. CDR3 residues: CASGQGADYGYTF. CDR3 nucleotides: TGCGCCTCCGGGCAGGGGGCTGACTATGGCTACACCTTC.

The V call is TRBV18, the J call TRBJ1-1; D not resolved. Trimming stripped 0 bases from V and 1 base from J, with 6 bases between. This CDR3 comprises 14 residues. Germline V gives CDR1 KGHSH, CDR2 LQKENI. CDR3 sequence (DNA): TGTGCCAGCTCACCACCTACCCAGAACACTGAAGCTTTCTTT. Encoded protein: CASSPPTQNTEAFF. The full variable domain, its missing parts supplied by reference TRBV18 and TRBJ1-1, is NAGVMQNPRHLVRRRGQEARLRCSPMKGHSHVYWYRQLPEEGLKFMVYLQKENIIDESGMPKERFSAEFPKEGPSILRIQQVVRGDSAAYFCASSPPTQNTEAFFGQGTRLTVV.

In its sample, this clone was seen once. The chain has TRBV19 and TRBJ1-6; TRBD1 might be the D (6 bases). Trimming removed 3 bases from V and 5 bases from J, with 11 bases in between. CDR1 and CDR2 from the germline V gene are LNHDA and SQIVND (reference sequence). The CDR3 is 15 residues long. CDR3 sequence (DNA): TGTGCCAGTAGTATTAACAGGGACAATAATTCACCCCTCCACTTT. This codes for CASSINRDNNSPLHF.

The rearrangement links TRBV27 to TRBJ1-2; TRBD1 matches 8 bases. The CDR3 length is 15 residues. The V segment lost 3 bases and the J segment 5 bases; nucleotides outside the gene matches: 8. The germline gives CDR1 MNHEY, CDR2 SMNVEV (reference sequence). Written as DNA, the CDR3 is TGTGCCAGCAGTTTTACGGCAGGGGGCGGTTATGGCTACACCTTC. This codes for CASSFTAGGGYGYTF.

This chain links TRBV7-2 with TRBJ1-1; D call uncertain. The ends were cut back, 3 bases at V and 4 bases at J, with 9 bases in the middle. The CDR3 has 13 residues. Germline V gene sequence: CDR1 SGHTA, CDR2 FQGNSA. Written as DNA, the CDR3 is TGTGCCAGCAGCTTCGGGGAGGTCACTGAAGCTTTCTTT. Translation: CASSFGEVTEAFF. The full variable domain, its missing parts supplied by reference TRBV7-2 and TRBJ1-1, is GAGVSQSPSNKVTEKGKDVELRCDPISGHTALYWYRQSLGQGLEFLIYFQGNSAPDKSGLPSDRFSAERTGGSVSTLTIQRTQQEDSAVYLCASSFGEVTEAFFGQGTRLTVV.

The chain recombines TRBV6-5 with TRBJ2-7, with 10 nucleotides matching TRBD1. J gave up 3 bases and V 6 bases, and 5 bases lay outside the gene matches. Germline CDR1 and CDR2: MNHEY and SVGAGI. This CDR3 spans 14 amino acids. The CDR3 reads CASRPDRGLYEQYF. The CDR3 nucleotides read TGTGCCAGCAGACCCGACAGGGGGCTCTACGAGCAGTACTTC.

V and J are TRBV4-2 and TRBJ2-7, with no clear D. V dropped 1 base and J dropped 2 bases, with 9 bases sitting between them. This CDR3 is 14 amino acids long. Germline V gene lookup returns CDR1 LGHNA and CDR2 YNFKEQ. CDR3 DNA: TGTGCCAGCAGCCAAGGGCCCGGAACCTACGAGCAGTACTTC. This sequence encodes CASSQGPGTYEQYF.

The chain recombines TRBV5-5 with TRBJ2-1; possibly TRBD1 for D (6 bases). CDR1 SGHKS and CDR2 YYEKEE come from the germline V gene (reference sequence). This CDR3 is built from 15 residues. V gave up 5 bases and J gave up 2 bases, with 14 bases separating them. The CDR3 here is CASRGGGETYNEQFF. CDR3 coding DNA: TGTGCCAGCAGGGGTGGGGGCGAAACCTACAATGAGCAGTTCTTC.

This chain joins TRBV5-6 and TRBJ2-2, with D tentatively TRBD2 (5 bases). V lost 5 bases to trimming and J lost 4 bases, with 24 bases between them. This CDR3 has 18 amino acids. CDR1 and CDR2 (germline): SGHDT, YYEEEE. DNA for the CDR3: TGTGCCAGCAGTCACCCGAGGCGATCGGGGAGAAGCACCGGGGAGCTGTTTTTT. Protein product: CASSHPRRSGRSTGELFF. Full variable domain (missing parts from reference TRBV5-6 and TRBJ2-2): DAGVTQSPTHLIKTRGQQVTLRCSPKSGHDTVSWYQQALGQGPQFIFQYYEEEERQRGNFPDRFSGHQFPNYSSELNVNALLLGDSALYLCASSHPRRSGRSTGELFFGEGSRLTVL.

CDR3 sequence (DNA): TGTGCCAGCAGCTTAGTTCACGGAGCGAACACTGAAGCTTTCTTT. It translates to CASSLVHGANTEAFF. The chain links TRBV11-2 to TRBJ1-1; D is ambiguous. Trimming removed 1 base at V and 1 base at J, with 10 bases between. The germline V gene has CDR1 SGHAT and CDR2 FQNNGV. This CDR3 contains 15 residues. Variable domain in full (rest from reference TRBV11-2 and TRBJ1-1): EAGVAQSPRYKIIEKRQSVAFWCNPISGHATLYWYQQILGQGPKLLIQFQNNGVVDDSQLPKDRFSAERLKGVDSTLKIQPAKLEDSAVYLCASSLVHGANTEAFFGQGTRLTVV.

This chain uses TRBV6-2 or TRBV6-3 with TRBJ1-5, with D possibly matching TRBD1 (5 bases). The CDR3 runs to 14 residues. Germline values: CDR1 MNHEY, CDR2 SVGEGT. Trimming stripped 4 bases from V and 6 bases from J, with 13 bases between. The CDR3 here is CASSSPRDVQPQHF. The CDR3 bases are TGTGCCAGCAGTTCTCCTAGGGACGTTCAGCCCCAGCATTTT.

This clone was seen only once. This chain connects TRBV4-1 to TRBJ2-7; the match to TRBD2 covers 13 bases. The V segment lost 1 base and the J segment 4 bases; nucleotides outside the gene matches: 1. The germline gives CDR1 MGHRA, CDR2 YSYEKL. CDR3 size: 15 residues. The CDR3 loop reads CASSQGLAGGYEQYF. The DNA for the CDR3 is TGCGCCAGCAGCCAAGGACTAGCGGGAGGATACGAGCAGTACTTC.

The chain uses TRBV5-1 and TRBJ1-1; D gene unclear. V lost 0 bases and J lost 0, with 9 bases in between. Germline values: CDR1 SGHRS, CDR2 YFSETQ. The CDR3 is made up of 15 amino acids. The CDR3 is CASSLAGRLNTEAFF. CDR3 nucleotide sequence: TGCGCCAGCAGCTTGGCGGGCAGACTGAACACTGAAGCTTTCTTT.

The CDR3, as DNA: TGCGCCAGCAGCTTGGCCGACGGTCCCTACGAGCAGTACTTC. Translated, it gives CASSLADGPYEQYF. V usage is TRBV5-1 and J usage is TRBJ2-7; no clear D gene. The CDR3 loop spans 14 amino acids. Germline V CDR1 and CDR2: SGHRS, YFSETQ. The V end was cut by 0 bases, the J end by 2 bases, with 9 bases between.

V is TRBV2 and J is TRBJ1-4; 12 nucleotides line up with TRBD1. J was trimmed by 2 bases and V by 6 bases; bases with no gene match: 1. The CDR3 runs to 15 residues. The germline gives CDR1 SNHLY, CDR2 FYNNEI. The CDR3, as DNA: TGTGCCAGCAGGGGACAGGGGGCTACTAATGAAAAACTGTTTTTT. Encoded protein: CASRGQGATNEKLFF. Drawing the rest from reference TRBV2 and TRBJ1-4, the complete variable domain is EPEVTQTPSHQVTQMGQEVILRCVPISNHLYFYWYRQILGQKVEFLVSFYNNEISEKSEIFDDQFSVERPDGSNFTLKIRSTKLEDSAMYFCASRGQGATNEKLFFGSGTQLSVL.

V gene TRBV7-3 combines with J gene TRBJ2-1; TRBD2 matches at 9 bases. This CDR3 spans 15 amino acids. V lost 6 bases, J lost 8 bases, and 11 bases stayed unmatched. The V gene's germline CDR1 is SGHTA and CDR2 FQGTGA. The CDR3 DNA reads TGTGCCAGCAGTTTTAGCGGGAGCAAAGGCTATGAGCAGTTCTTC. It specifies CASSFSGSKGYEQFF.

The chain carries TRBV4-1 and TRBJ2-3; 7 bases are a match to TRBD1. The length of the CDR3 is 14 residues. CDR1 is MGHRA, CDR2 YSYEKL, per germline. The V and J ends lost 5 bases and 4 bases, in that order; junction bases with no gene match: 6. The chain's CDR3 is CASSFRQGADTQYF. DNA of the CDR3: TGCGCCAGCAGCTTTCGACAGGGTGCAGATACGCAGTATTTT.

For the CDR3, the DNA is TGTGCCAGCAGCCGGCCGGGGGGTGGGAGCAATCAGCCCCAGCATTTT. Its translation is CASSRPGGGSNQPQHF. V gene TRBV6-2 or TRBV6-3 combines with J gene TRBJ1-5, with D tentatively TRBD1 (5 bases). This CDR3 contains 16 residues. CDR1 is MNHEY and CDR2 is SVGEGT in the germline V gene. Trimming cost V 6 bases and J 1 base, with 16 bases left between them.

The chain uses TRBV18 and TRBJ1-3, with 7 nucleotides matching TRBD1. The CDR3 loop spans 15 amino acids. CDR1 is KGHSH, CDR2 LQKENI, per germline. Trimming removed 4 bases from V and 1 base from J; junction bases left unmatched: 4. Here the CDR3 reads CASSQTGRSGNTIYF. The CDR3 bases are TGTGCCAGCTCACAGACAGGGAGGTCTGGAAACACCATATATTTT. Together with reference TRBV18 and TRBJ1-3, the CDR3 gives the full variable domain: NAGVMQNPRHLVRRRGQEARLRCSPMKGHSHVYWYRQLPEEGLKFMVYLQKENIIDESGMPKERFSAEFPKEGPSILRIQQVVRGDSAAYFCASSQTGRSGNTIYFGEGSWLTVV.

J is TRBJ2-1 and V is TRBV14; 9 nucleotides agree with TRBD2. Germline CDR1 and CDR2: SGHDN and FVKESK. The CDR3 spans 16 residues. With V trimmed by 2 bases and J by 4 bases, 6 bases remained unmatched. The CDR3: CASSQSLAGKYNEQFF. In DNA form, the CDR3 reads TGTGCCAGCAGCCAATCCCTAGCGGGGAAGTACAATGAGCAGTTCTTC.

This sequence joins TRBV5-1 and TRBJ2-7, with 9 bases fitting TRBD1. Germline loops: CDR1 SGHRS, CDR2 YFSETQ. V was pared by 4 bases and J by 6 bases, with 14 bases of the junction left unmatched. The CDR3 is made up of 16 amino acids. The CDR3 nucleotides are TGCGCCAGCAGCCTCAACCGGGACAGGGAGCTCGGCGAGCAGTACTTC. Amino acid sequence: CASSLNRDRELGEQYF.

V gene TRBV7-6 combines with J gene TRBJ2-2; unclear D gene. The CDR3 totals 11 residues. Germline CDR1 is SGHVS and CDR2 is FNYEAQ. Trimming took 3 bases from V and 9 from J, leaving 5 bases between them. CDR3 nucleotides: TGTGCCAGCAGCTTCGGCCGGGAGCTGTTTTTT. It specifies CASSFGRELFF.

CDR3 residues: CSVRGLWGYTF. The CDR3 nucleotides are TGCAGCGTCCGGGGGCTGTGGGGCTACACCTTC. The V and J genes are TRBV29-1 and TRBJ1-2, with D maybe TRBD1 (6 bases). This CDR3 spans 11 amino acids. Per germline, CDR1 SQVTM and CDR2 ANQGSEA. V dropped 6 bases and J dropped 8 bases, with 13 bases sitting between them.